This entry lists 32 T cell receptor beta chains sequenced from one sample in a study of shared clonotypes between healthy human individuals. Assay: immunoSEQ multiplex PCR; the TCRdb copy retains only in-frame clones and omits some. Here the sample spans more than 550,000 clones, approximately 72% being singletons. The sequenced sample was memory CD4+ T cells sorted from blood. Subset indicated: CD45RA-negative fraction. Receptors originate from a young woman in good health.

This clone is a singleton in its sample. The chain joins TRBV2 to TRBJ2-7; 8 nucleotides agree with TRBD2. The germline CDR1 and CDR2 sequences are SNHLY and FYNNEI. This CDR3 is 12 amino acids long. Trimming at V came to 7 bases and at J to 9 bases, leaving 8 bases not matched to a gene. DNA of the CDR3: TGTGCCAGCACCAAAGCGGGAGCTGGGCAGTACTTC. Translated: CASTKAGAGQYF. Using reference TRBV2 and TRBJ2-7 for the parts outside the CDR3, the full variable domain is EPEVTQTPSHQVTQMGQEVILRCVPISNHLYFYWYRQILGQKVEFLVSFYNNEISEKSEIFDDQFSVERPDGSNFTLKIRSTKLEDSAMYFCASTKAGAGQYFGPGTRLTVT.

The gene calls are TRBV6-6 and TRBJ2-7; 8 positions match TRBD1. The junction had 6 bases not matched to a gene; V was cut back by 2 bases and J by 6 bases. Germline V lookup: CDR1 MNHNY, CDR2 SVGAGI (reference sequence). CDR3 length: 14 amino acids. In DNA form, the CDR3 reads TGTGCCAGCAGTTACGACAGGGGAAACCGCGAGCAGTACTTC. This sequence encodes CASSYDRGNREQYF.

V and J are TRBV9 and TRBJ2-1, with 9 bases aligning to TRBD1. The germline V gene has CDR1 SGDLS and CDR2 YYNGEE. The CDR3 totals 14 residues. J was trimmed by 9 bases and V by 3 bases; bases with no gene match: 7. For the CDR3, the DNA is TGTGCCAGCAGCGGTTACAGGGGGCCCAGTGAGCAGTTCTTC. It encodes CASSGYRGPSEQFF.

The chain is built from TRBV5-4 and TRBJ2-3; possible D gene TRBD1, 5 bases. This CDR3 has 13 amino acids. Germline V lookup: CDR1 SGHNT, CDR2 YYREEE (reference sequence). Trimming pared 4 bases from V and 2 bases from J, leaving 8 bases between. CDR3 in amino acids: CASSGGATDTQYF. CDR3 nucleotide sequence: TGTGCCAGCAGCGGTGGGGCCACAGATACGCAGTATTTT.

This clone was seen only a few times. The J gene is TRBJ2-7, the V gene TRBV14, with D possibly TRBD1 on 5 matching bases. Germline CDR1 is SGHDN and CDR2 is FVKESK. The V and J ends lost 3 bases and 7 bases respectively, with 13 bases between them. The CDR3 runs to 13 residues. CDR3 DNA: TGTGCCAGCAGCCATATATTGGGGCGGGAGCAGTACTTC. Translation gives CASSHILGREQYF.

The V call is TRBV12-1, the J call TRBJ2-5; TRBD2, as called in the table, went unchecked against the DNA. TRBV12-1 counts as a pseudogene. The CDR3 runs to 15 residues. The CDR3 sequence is CASSFGPGLKETQYF. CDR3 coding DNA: TGTGCCAGCAGCTTTGGTCCGGGTCTCAAAGAGACCCAGTACTTC.

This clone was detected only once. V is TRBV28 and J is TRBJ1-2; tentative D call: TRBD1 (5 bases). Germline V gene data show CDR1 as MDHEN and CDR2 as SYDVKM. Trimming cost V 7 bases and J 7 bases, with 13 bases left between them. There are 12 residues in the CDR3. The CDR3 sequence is CASNIGDAGYTF. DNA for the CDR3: TGTGCCAGCAACATAGGGGACGCTGGCTACACCTTC.

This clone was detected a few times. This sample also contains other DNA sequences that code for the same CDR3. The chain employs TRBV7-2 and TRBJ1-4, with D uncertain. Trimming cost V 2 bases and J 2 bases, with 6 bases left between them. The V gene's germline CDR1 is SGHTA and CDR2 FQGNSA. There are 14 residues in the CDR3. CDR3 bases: TGTGCCAGCAGCTTACGGAGGACTAATGAAAAACTGTTTTTT. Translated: CASSLRRTNEKLFF. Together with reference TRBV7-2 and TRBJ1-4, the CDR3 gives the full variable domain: GAGVSQSPSNKVTEKGKDVELRCDPISGHTALYWYRQSLGQGLEFLIYFQGNSAPDKSGLPSDRFSAERTGGSVSTLTIQRTQQEDSAVYLCASSLRRTNEKLFFGSGTQLSVL.

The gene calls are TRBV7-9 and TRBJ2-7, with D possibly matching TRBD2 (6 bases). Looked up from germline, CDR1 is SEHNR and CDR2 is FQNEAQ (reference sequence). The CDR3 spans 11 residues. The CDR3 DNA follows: TGTGTCAGAAGCCCCGGGGGCGAGCAGTACTTC. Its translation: CVRSPGGEQYF.

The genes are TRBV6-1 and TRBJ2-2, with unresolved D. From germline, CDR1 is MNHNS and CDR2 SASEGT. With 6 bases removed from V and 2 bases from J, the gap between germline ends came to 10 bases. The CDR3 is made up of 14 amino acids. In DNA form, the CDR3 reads TGTGCCAGCAGATTCGGTCCCAACACCGGGGAGCTGTTTTTT. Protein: CASRFGPNTGELFF.

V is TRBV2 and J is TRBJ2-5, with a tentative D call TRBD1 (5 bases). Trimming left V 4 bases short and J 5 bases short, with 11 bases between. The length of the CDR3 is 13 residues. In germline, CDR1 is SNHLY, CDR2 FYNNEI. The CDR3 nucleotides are TGTGCCAGCAGTGCAAAGGGGTTGGAGACCCAGTACTTC. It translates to CASSAKGLETQYF.

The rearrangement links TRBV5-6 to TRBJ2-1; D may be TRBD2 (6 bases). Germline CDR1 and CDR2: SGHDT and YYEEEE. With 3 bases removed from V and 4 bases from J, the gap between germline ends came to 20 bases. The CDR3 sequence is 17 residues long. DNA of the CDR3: TGTGCCAGCAGCTCCCCAAGGGAGGCACCTTCTTACAATGAGCAGTTCTTC. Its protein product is CASSSPREAPSYNEQFF. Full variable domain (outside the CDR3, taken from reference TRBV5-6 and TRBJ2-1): DAGVTQSPTHLIKTRGQQVTLRCSPKSGHDTVSWYQQALGQGPQFIFQYYEEEERQRGNFPDRFSGHQFPNYSSELNVNALLLGDSALYLCASSSPREAPSYNEQFFGPGTRLTVL.

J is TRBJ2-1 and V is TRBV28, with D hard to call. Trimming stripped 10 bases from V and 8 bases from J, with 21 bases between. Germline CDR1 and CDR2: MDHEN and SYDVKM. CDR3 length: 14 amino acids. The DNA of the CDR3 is TGTGCCACCCTCGAGGCAATCGAGATCGATGAGCAGTTCTTC. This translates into CATLEAIEIDEQFF.

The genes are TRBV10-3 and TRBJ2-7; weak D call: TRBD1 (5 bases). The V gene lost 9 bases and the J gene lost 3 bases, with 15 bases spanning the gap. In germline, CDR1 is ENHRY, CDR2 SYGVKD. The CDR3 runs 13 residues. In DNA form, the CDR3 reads TGTGCCATTAGGGGCCCTGAGGACTACGAGCAGTACTTC. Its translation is CAIRGPEDYEQYF.

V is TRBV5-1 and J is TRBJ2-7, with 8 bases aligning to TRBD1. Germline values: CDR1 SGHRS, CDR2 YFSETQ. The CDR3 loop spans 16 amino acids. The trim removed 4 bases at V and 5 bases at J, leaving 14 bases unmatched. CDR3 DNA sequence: TGCGCCAGCAGCGGGAACCGGGACAGGACAGTCGACGAGCAGTACTTC. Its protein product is CASSGNRDRTVDEQYF.

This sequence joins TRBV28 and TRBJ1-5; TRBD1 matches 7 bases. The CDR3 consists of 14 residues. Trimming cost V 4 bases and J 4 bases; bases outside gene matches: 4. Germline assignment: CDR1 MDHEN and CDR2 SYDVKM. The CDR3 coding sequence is TGTGCCAGCAGTTCCGGGACAGCTAATCAGCCCCAGCATTTT. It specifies CASSSGTANQPQHF.

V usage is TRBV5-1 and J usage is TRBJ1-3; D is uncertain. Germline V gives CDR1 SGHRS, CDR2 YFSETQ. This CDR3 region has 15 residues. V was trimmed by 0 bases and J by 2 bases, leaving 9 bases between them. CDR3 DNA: TGCGCCAGCAGCTTGGGACTCAACCCTGGAAACACCATATATTTT. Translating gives CASSLGLNPGNTIYF. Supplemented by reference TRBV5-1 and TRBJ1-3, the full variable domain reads KAGVTQTPRYLIKTRGQQVTLSCSPISGHRSVSWYQQTPGQGLQFLFEYFSETQRNKGNFPGRFSGRQFSNSRSEMNVSTLELGDSALYLCASSLGLNPGNTIYFGEGSWLTVV.

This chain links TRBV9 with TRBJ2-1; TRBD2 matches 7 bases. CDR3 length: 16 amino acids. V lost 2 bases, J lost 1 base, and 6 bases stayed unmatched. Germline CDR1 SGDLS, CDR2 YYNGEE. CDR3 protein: CASSVLPAGSYNEQFF. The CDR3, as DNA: TGTGCCAGCAGCGTTCTCCCAGCGGGGTCCTACAATGAGCAGTTCTTC.

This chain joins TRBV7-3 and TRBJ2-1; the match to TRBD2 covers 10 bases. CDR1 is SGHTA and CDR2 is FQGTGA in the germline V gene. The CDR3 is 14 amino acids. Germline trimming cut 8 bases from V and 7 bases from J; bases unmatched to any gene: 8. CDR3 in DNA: TGTGCCAGCGGGGTAGCGGGAGGTTATAATGAGCAGTTCTTC. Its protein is CASGVAGGYNEQFF.

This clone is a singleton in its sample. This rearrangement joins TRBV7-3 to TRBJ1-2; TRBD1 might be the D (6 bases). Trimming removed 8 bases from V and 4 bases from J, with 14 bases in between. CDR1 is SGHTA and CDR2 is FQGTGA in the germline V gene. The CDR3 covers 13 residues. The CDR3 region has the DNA TGTGCCAGCGGATCGGGACAAAGCTATGGCTACACCTTC. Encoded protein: CASGSGQSYGYTF.

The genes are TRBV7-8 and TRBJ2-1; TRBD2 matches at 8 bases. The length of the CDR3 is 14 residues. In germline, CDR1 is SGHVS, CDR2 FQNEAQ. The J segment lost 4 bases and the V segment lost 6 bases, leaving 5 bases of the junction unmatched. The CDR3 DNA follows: TGTGCCAGCAGTACGGGACTAGTTTACAATGAGCAGTTCTTC. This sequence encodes CASSTGLVYNEQFF.

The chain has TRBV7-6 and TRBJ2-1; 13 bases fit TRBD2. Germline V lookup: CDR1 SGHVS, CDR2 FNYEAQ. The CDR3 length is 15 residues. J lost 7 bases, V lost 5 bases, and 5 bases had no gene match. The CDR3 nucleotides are TGTGCCAGCAGCCCCCGGACTAGCGGGAGTAATGAGCAGTTCTTC. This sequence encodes CASSPRTSGSNEQFF.

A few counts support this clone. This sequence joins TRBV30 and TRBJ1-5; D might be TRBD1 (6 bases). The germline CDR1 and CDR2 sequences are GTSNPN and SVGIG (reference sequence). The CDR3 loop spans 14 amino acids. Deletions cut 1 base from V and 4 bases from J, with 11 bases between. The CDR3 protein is CAWSGGRGNQPQHF. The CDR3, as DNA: TGTGCCTGGAGTGGTGGTAGGGGGAATCAGCCCCAGCATTTT. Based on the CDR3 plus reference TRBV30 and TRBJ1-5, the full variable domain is SQTIHQWPATLVQPVGSPLSLECTVEGTSNPNLYWYRQAAGRGLQLLFYSVGIGQISSEVPQNLSASRPQDRQFILSSKKLLLSDSGFYLCAWSGGRGNQPQHFGDGTRLSIL.

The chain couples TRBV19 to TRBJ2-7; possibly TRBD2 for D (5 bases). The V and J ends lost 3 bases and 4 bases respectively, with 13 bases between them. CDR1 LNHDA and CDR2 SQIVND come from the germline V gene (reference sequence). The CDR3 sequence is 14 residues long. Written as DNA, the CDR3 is TGTGCCAGTAGTATCCCGGGGAAGGGATACGAGCAGTACTTC. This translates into CASSIPGKGYEQYF.

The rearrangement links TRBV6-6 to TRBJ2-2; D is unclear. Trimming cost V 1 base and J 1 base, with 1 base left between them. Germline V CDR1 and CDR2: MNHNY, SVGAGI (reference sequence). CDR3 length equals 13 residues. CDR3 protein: CASSYLNTGELFF. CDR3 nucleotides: TGTGCCAGCAGTTACTTGAACACCGGGGAGCTGTTTTTT.

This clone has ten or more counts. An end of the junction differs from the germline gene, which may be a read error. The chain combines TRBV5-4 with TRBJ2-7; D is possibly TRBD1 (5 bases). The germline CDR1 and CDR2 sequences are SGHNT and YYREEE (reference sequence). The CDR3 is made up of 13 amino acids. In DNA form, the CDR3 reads TGTGCCAGCGGCTTGCAGGGCGCCTACGAGCAGTACTTC. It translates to CASGLQGAYEQYF. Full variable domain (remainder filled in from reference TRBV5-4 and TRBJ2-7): ETGVTQSPTHLIKTRGQQVTLRCSSQSGHNTVSWYQQALGQGPQFIFQYYREEENGRGNFPPRFSGLQFPNYSSELNVNALELDDSALYLCASGLQGAYEQYFGPGTRLTVT.

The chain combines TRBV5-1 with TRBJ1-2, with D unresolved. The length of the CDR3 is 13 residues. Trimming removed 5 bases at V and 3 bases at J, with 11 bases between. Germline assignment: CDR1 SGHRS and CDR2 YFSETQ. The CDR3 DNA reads TGCGCCAGCAGGGTTTTGGAGGACTATGGCTACACCTTC. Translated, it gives CASRVLEDYGYTF.

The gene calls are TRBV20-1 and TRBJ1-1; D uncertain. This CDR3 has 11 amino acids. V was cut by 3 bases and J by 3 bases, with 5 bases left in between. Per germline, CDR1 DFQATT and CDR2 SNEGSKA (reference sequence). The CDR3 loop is CSASIYTEAFF. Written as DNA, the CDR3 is TGCAGTGCTAGTATATACACTGAAGCTTTCTTT.

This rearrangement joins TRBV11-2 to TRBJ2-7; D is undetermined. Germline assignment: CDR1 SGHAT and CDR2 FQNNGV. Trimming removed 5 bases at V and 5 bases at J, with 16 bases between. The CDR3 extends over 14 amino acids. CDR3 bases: TGTGCCAGCAGCGTAGGTATGGGTTCGGACGAGCAGTACTTC. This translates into CASSVGMGSDEQYF.

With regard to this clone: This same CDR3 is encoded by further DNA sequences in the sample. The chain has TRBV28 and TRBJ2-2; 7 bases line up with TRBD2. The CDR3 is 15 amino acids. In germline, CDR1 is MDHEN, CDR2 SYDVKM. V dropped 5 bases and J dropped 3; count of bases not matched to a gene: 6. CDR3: CASSLGGRDTGELFF. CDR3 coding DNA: TGTGCCAGCAGTCTTGGGGGGAGGGACACCGGGGAGCTGTTTTTT.

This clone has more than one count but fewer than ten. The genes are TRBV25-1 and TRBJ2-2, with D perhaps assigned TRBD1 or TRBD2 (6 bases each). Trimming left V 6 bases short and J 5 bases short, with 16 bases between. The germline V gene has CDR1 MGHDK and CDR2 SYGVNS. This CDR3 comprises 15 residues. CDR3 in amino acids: CASSGLQGGTGELFF. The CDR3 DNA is TGTGCCAGCAGCGGACTACAGGGAGGAACCGGGGAGCTGTTTTTT.

The CDR3 coding sequence is TGTGCCAGCTACAAACTCGGACAGGGCTCCGAGCAGTACTTC. As protein: CASYKLGQGSEQYF. The chain has TRBV28 and TRBJ2-7; 8 bases agree with TRBD1. With V trimmed by 8 bases and J by 6 bases, 12 bases remained unmatched. Germline V gene data show CDR1 as MDHEN and CDR2 as SYDVKM. CDR3 size: 14 residues. Combining the CDR3 with reference TRBV28 and TRBJ2-7 gives the whole variable domain DVKVTQSSRYLVKRTGEKVFLECVQDMDHENMFWYRQDPGLGLRLIYFSYDVKMKEKGDIPEGYSVSREKKERFSLILESASTNQTSMYLCASYKLGQGSEQYFGPGTRLTVT.